This T cell receptor (beta chain) is from a study of regulatory T cells in long-lasting Graves disease. Time point noted: newly diagnosed GD, antithyroid drugs for less than 3 months. Extracted RNA from PBMCs served as the source of the TCR library. CDR1 and CDR2 (germline): MNHNS, SASEGT. The CDR3 covers 15 residues. V shed 8 bases, J shed 2 bases, and the junction held 6 bases outside the gene matches. Libraries of TCR beta came from iRepertoire HTBI primers plus Arm-PCR of CDR3 regions. MiXCR, applied by TCRdb to the multiplex PCR reads, yields one record per CDR3 protein. The sample contains about 360,000 distinct CDR3 sequences, around 15% of which appear only once. This sample was also put to use in a study of T cells in Graves' hyperthyroidism and ophthalmopathy.

Sequencing was performed on peripheral blood mononuclear cells (PBMCs), taken at new diagnosis, from a patient treated with antithyroid drugs. This receptor was identified in a woman aged 18-29 years with Graves disease. This chain links TRBV6-1 with TRBJ2-3; 11 positions agree with TRBD2. For the CDR3, the DNA is TGTGCCAGCGGACATAGCGGGGGGGTCACAGATACGCAGTATTTT. Protein sequence: CASGHSGGVTDTQYF.